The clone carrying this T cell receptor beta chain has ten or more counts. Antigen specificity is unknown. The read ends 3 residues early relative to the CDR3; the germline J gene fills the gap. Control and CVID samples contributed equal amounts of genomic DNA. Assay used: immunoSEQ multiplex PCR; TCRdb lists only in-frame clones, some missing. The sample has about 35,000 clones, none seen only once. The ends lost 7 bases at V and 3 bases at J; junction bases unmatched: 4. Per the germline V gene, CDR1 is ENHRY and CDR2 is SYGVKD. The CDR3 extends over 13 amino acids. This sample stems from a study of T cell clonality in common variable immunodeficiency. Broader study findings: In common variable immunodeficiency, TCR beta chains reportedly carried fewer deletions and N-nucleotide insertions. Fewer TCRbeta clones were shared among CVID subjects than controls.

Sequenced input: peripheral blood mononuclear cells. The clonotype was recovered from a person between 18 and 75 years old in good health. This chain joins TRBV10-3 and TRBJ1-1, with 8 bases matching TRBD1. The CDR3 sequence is CAINPDRDTEAFF. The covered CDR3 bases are TGTGCCATCAATCCGGACAGGGACACTGAA.